This is a list of T cell receptor beta chains from one sample in a study of beta chain features in type 1 diabetes. Clones were read by immunoSEQ multiplex PCR, and TCRdb kept only the in-frame ones, dropping some. The data hold around 280,000 clones, with approximately 15% observed a single time. The sequencing sample was made of naive CD4+ T cells from blood. The receptors originated from a young man with type 1 diabetes. Both conserved end residues are part of each CDR3. The D gene is left open where the match is weak. Expanded clones get a size class; other rows say once, few or many, or leave the size out.

>NA|NA|TRBJ2-2|TRBV7-9
CASSFGPRIANTGELFF
TGTGCCAGCAGCTTTGGGCCGAGAATAGCGAACACCGGGGAGCTGTTTTTT
>TRBD2|NA|TRBJ2-1|TRBV14
CASSQESGLAGGSYNEQFF
TGTGCCAGCAGCCAAGAGAGCGGGTTAGCGGGGGGCTCCTACAATGAGCAGTTCTTC
>NA|NA|TRBJ1-5|TRBV30
CAWKEAGDYQPQHF
TGTGCCTGGAAAGAGGCGGGGGATTATCAGCCCCAGCATTTT
>TRBD2|NA|TRBJ2-2|TRBV28
CASILRTSTVGELFF
TGTGCCAGCATCCTACGGACTAGTACTGTCGGGGAGCTGTTTTTT
>TRBD2|NA|TRBJ2-3|TRBV30
CAWSVTSGGAADTQYF
TGTGCCTGGAGTGTTACTAGCGGGGGGGCGGCAGATACGCAGTATTTT
>TRBD1|few|TRBJ2-4|TRBV13
CASSPGQGLSIQYF
TGTGCCAGCAGCCCGGGACAGGGGTTATCCATTCAGTACTTC
>TRBD2|NA|TRBJ2-1|TRBV9
CASSVATLSGGASYNEQFF
TGTGCCAGCAGCGTAGCTACTTTGAGCGGGGGGGCGTCCTACAATGAGCAGTTCTTC
>NA|NA|TRBJ2-3|TRBV29-1
CSVVALTFTDTQYF
TGCAGCGTTGTGGCCTTAACCTTCACAGATACGCAGTATTTT
>TRBD1|NA|TRBJ1-5|TRBV10-2
CASRTGQGGQPQHF
TGCGCCAGCAGGACCGGACAGGGTGGCCAGCCCCAGCATTTT
>NA|few|TRBJ1-6|TRBV2
CASNVVAGDSPLHF
TGTGCCAGCAATGTTGTGGCAGGGGACTCACCCCTCCACTTT
>NA|few|TRBJ2-3|TRBV9
CASTQGHGLSDTQYF
TGTGCCAGCACCCAGGGACATGGATTATCAGATACGCAGTATTTT
>TRBD1|NA|TRBJ2-5|TRBV30
CAWDHRGRPRMGTQYF
TGTGCCTGGGATCACAGGGGGCGGCCAAGGATGGGGACCCAGTACTTC
>TRBD1|few|TRBJ1-1|TRBV27
CASSSPDRAQAFF
TGTGCCAGCAGTTCGCCCGACAGGGCGCAAGCTTTCTTT
>NA|NA|TRBJ1-4|TRBV7-9
CASSLANPSTNEKLFF
TGTGCCAGCAGCTTAGCTAATCCCTCAACTAATGAAAAACTGTTTTTT
>TRBD2|NA|TRBJ2-1|TRBV30
CAWGSGGASGIPTFYNEQFF
TGTGCCTGGGGTTCGGGGGGGGCTAGCGGGATCCCAACCTTCTACAATGAGCAGTTCTTC
>TRBD1|NA|TRBJ1-2|TRBV28
CASSLDRGHYGYTF
TGTGCCAGCAGTCTGGACAGGGGGCACTATGGCTACACCTTC
>TRBD2|NA|TRBJ2-1|TRBV7-2
CASSIASGNYNEQFF
TGTGCCAGCAGCATAGCTAGCGGGAATTACAATGAGCAGTTCTTC
>TRBD2|few|TRBJ2-7|TRBV15
CATSAGGGIVPYEQYF
TGTGCCACCAGCGCGGGGGGAGGGATCGTCCCCTACGAGCAGTACTTC
>TRBD2|NA|TRBJ2-1|TRBV5-1
CASSLRSGSGNEQFF
TGCGCCAGCAGCTTGCGCAGCGGGAGCGGAAATGAGCAGTTCTTC
>TRBD1|once|TRBJ2-1|TRBV18
CASSQVRQGARNERFF
TGTGCCAGCTCACAGGTCCGGCAGGGGGCGAGGAATGAGCGGTTCTTC
>NA|few|TRBJ2-7|TRBV18
CASSPLEPGEQYF
TGTGCCAGCTCACCCCTCGAACCCGGCGAGCAGTACTTC
>TRBD1|NA|TRBJ2-3|TRBV7-8
CASSRTGTGTGDTQYF
TGTGCCAGCAGCCGAACCGGGACAGGGACAGGGGATACGCAGTATTTT
>NA|NA|TRBJ2-3|TRBV9
CASSVVPGGTTDTQYF
TGTGCCAGCAGCGTAGTACCCGGGGGAACCACAGATACGCAGTATTTT
>TRBD2|NA|TRBJ2-7|TRBV6-6
CASLYSGGTYEQYF
TGTGCCAGTTTGTATAGCGGGGGGACCTACGAGCAGTACTTC
>TRBD1|NA|TRBJ2-1|TRBV5-1
CASSLWTGGENEQFF
TGCGCCAGCAGCTTGTGGACAGGGGGCGAAAATGAGCAGTTCTTC
>NA|NA|TRBJ1-4|TRBV10-1
CASAAGSEKLFF
TGCGCAAGTGCGGCGGGGTCCGAAAAACTGTTTTTT
>NA|few|TRBJ1-2|TRBV5-1
CASSDGGSGYGYTF
TGCGCCAGCAGCGACGGAGGGAGCGGCTATGGCTACACCTTC
>NA|few|TRBJ1-2|TRBV7-2
CASSFWTVPGGYTF
TGTGCCAGCAGCTTTTGGACAGTGCCGGGAGGCTACACCTTC
>NA|NA|TRBJ2-7|TRBV9
CASSVAPSSREQYF
TGTGCCAGCAGCGTCGCTCCCTCGTCGAGGGAGCAGTACTTC
>TRBD2|NA|TRBJ2-7|TRBV29-1
CSVVHFSRTSGRPEQYF
TGCAGCGTTGTTCACTTTTCTCGGACTAGCGGGAGACCCGAGCAGTACTTC
>NA|few|TRBJ1-1|TRBV20-1
CSAGWGGAAFF
TGCAGTGCTGGGTGGGGAGGCGCGGCTTTCTTT
>TRBD2|NA|TRBJ2-1|TRBV10-3
CAISEGLAGVNEQFF
TGTGCCATCAGTGAAGGACTAGCGGGAGTCAATGAGCAGTTCTTC
>TRBD2|few|TRBJ2-7|TRBV5-4
CASSLRLAGRYEQYF
TGTGCCAGCAGCTTGCGGCTAGCGGGACGATACGAGCAGTACTTC
>TRBD1|NA|TRBJ2-1|TRBV5-1
CASSPGTGGVSSYNEQFF
TGCGCCAGCAGCCCCGGGACAGGGGGCGTCTCCTCCTACAATGAGCAGTTCTTC
>TRBD2|NA|TRBJ2-5|TRBV7-8
CASSHRLAGARETQYF
TGTGCCAGCAGCCACCGACTAGCGGGGGCGAGAGAGACCCAGTACTTC
>NA|NA|TRBJ2-7|TRBV13
CASSFRQAYEQYF
TGTGCCAGCAGCTTCCGACAGGCCTACGAGCAGTACTTC
>TRBD1|few|TRBJ2-5|TRBV6-1
CASKVGTGSETQYF
TGTGCCAGCAAGGTGGGGACAGGGTCAGAGACCCAGTACTTC
>NA|NA|TRBJ2-1|TRBV19
CASSTVGYPEQFF
TGTGCCAGTAGTACGGTTGGTTATCCTGAGCAGTTCTTC
>NA|NA|TRBJ2-3|TRBV11-2
CASSFGSTDTQYF
TGTGCCAGCAGCTTCGGGAGCACAGATACGCAGTATTTT
>TRBD2|NA|TRBJ2-1|TRBV9
CASSVEAAGGYNEQFF
TGTGCCAGCAGCGTAGAGGCGGCGGGGGGGTACAATGAGCAGTTCTTC
>TRBD1|NA|TRBJ2-1|TRBV18
CASSPGTGNNEQFF
TGTGCCAGCTCACCAGGGACAGGGAACAATGAGCAGTTCTTC
>NA|few|TRBJ1-5|TRBV30
CAWSGGGLPYNQPQHF
TGTGCCTGGAGTGGCGGGGGGCTACCCTACAATCAGCCCCAGCATTTT
>TRBD1|few|TRBJ1-5|TRBV7-9
CASSATGWDQPQHF
TGTGCCAGCAGCGCGACAGGGTGGGATCAGCCCCAGCATTTT
>NA|NA|TRBJ2-7|TRBV11-2
CASITTGGYEQYF
TGTGCCAGCATAACCACGGGTGGCTACGAGCAGTACTTC
>TRBD2|few|TRBJ2-1|TRBV11-2
CASRGLAGVPQFF
TGTGCCAGCAGAGGACTAGCGGGAGTCCCTCAGTTCTTC
>TRBD2|few|TRBJ2-1|TRBV7-9
CASLQKRGAYNEQFF
TGTGCCAGCTTACAGAAGCGGGGGGCCTACAATGAGCAGTTCTTC